One and the same sample provided the 9 T cell receptor beta chains below, sequenced in a study of blood T cell repertoires in COVID-19. The protocol was immunoSEQ multiplex PCR, while the TCRdb copy is restricted to in-frame clones and leaves out a portion. The profile shows roughly 410,000 clones, around 92% of them singletons. Sequencing was carried out using peripheral blood. These receptors all come from a man aged 40-49 years with acute or convalescent COVID-19.

The genes are TRBV13 and TRBJ2-2; TRBD1 agrees at 7 bases. Losses at the gene ends were 4 bases for V and 2 bases for J; bases not matched to a gene: 16. Germline V gives CDR1 PRHDT, CDR2 FYEKMQ (reference sequence). The CDR3 has 19 residues. The CDR3 coding sequence is TGTGCCAGCAGCTCTACCTGGGTCGGGGACAGAAAAAACACCGGGGAGCTGTTTTTT. Residues: CASSSTWVGDRKNTGELFF.

Here the CDR3 DNA reads TGTGCCAGCAGCATTTCAGGGGGGCTTACCTACGAGCAGTACTTC. This sequence encodes CASSISGGLTYEQYF. This chain links TRBV5-4 with TRBJ2-7; possibly TRBD1 for D (7 bases). The V end was cut by 4 bases, the J end by 2 bases, with 16 bases between. Germline loops: CDR1 SGHNT, CDR2 YYREEE (reference sequence). There are 15 residues in the CDR3.

The count of this clone is one. The chain links TRBV6-4 to TRBJ1-3, with 9 positions matching TRBD1. The CDR3 has 15 residues. Germline CDR1 MRHNA, CDR2 SNTAGT. The V and J ends lost 6 bases and 4 bases, in that order; junction bases with no gene match: 7. In nucleotides, the CDR3 is TGTGCCAGCAGCCCCGGGACAGGGCCCGGAAACACCATATATTTT. It specifies CASSPGTGPGNTIYF.

The chain recombines TRBV24-1 with TRBJ2-2; 10 positions match TRBD2. The CDR3 covers 14 residues. The junction had 0 bases not matched to a gene; V was cut back by 9 bases and J by 0 bases. Germline V lookup: CDR1 KGHDR, CDR2 SFDVKD. CDR3 DNA sequence: TGTGCCACCGGGACTAGCGCGAACACCGGGGAGCTGTTTTTT. It is translated as CATGTSANTGELFF.

This clone was observed a single time. This chain links TRBV6-5 with TRBJ1-4; D is possibly TRBD1 (5 bases). CDR3 length: 14 residues. Germline assignment: CDR1 MNHEY and CDR2 SVGAGI. Trimming pared 2 bases from V and 8 bases from J, leaving 12 bases between. CDR3 sequence (DNA): TGTGCCAGCAGTTACAGGGACTGGGGGGAAAAACTGTTTTTT. This gives the protein CASSYRDWGEKLFF.

The gene calls are TRBV19 and TRBJ1-1; D is unresolved. The germline V gene has CDR1 LNHDA and CDR2 SQIVND (reference sequence). Trimming shortened V by 7 bases and J by 11 bases, and 20 bases separated the two germline ends. CDR3 length equals 13 residues. DNA of the CDR3: TGTGCCAGTACGAGGGTGGGGTCACCCGAGGCTTTCTTT. It translates to CASTRVGSPEAFF.

The V gene is TRBV15, the J gene TRBJ1-4; TRBD1 aligns across 9 bases. The CDR3 has 13 residues. The germline V gene encodes CDR1 LNHNV and CDR2 YYDKDF (reference sequence). V was pared by 7 bases and J by 5 bases, with 2 bases of the junction left unmatched. CDR3 in amino acids: CATTDRGNEKLFF. The CDR3 bases are TGTGCCACCACGGACAGGGGAAATGAAAAACTGTTTTTT.

The V gene is TRBV12-3 or TRBV12-4, the J gene TRBJ2-5; no definite D call. V dropped 3 bases and J dropped 5 bases, with 7 bases sitting between them. The CDR3 consists of 12 residues. The CDR3 DNA follows: TGTGCCAGCAGTTTCACCGGGGAGACCCAGTACTTC. Amino acids: CASSFTGETQYF.

The chain uses TRBV6-2 or TRBV6-3 and TRBJ1-1; D is uncertain. The CDR3 runs to 15 residues. Trimming took off 2 bases at V and 1 base at J, with 11 bases between the two ends. The germline V gene encodes CDR1 MNHEY and CDR2 SVGEGT. The DNA for the CDR3 is TGTGCCAGCAGTTACGCGGAGCTTACGAACACTGAAGCTTTCTTT. It codes for CASSYAELTNTEAFF.